This T cell receptor beta chain originates from a study of blood T cells in healthy people across ages. General observations from the study: Naive CD4+ cell counts and diversity both ran higher in long-lived than in aged donors.

A sample-barcoded 5' primer and a J-beta primer mix were used in a second PCR of roughly 7 to 12 cycles. Each cDNA molecule was tagged by a template-switch adaptor that had 12 random nucleotides. Each CDR3 protein is one row after TCRdb ran MiXCR on the 5' RACE reads. The profile shows 800,000 to 950,000 distinct CDR3 sequences, 29% of them singletons. Per the germline V gene, CDR1 is MDHEN and CDR2 is SYDVKM. The CDR3 totals 16 residues. About this clonotype itself: Its antigen is currently unknown.

The same data also went into a second study, on T cells of mothers and their children. That report adds: Second-PCR primer M1S introduced sample barcodes and 2-4 random nucleotides.

Sequenced sample: blood. The V call is TRBV28, the J call TRBJ2-7; 8 bases fit TRBD2. The DNA end is more similar to TRBJ2-5, so the J call may be wrong. The sequence was obtained from a woman aged 35 to 49 in good health. The CDR3 reads CASSSRGGQIGETQYF. CDR3 coding DNA: TGTGCCAGCAGTTCCCGGGGGGGACAAATCGGAGAGACCCAGTACTTC.